The TCR beta chain described here comes from a study of beta chain features in type 1 diabetes. Study outcomes and limitations: The VDJ junctions of type 1 diabetes patients carried fewer insertions and more deletions.

Based on CD45RO/CCR7/CD25/CD127/CD95/CD27, CD4+ regulatory, stem cell-like memory, naive and central memory cells were sorted. Expressed TCRB transcripts were sequenced, since all the RNA that had been isolated was reverse transcribed. The method was immunoSEQ multiplex PCR; TCRdb's version includes in-frame clones alone and lacks a portion of them. Of about 320,000 clones listed, around 13% were seen once; the top ten hold roughly 7%. This clone was observed a few times. What it binds is not known. Germline loops: CDR1 SGHVS, CDR2 FQNEAQ. J gave up 4 bases and V 9 bases, and 4 bases lay outside the gene matches. The CDR3 runs 13 residues.

The rearrangement links TRBV7-8 to TRBJ2-3, with 10 bases lining up with TRBD1. Source material: central memory CD4+ T cells from blood. This receptor was taken from a man aged 25 to 45 in good health. The CDR3 sequence is CASSGTGADTQYF. The CDR3 coding sequence is TGTGCCAGTTCCGGGACAGGGGCAGATACGCAGTATTTT.